Below, 3 T cell receptor beta chains from the same sample are listed, as sequenced in a study of blood T cell repertoires in COVID-19 (dated by TCRdb to between 2020 and 2021). The library was produced with the immunoSEQ multiplex PCR assay. TCRdb retrieved this table from immuneACCESS and kept in-frame rearrangements only. Not all clones are present; in checked studies, unresolved V genes account for under half, and no reason is known for the remainder. Across this sample there are some 700,000 clones, with over 80% seen only once. The top ten hold 0.2% to 0.3% of the sample. The sample consisted of peripheral blood. The receptor set was obtained from a woman aged 18-35 years with acute or convalescent COVID-19.

The chain joins TRBV5-4 to TRBJ2-7; 8 bases line up with TRBD1. This CDR3 is 15 amino acids long. The ends lost 3 bases at V and 4 bases at J; junction bases unmatched: 9. Looked up from germline, CDR1 is SGHNT and CDR2 is YYREEE (reference sequence). This chain's CDR3 is CASSSPETGAYEQYF. The CDR3 nucleotides read TGTGCCAGCAGCTCCCCGGAGACAGGGGCTTACGAGCAGTACTTC.

The chain recombines TRBV7-9 with TRBJ1-1; D remains unclear. Deletions cut 0 bases from V and 6 bases from J, with 5 bases between. The germline gives CDR1 SEHNR, CDR2 FQNEAQ (reference sequence). The CDR3 has 12 amino acids. Here the CDR3 DNA reads TGTGCCAGCAGCTTAGCGGCGGCTGAAGCTTTCTTT. Protein: CASSLAAAEAFF.

The chain joins TRBV7-9 to TRBJ1-2; TRBD1 matches 9 bases. V lost 0 bases to trimming and J lost 8 bases; unmatched junction nucleotides: 1. The CDR3 is made up of 13 amino acids. Per the germline V gene, CDR1 is SEHNR and CDR2 is FQNEAQ (reference sequence). CDR3 sequence reads: CASSLADRGGYTF. Here the CDR3 DNA reads TGTGCCAGCAGCTTAGCGGACAGGGGCGGCTACACCTTC.